The 14 T cell receptor beta chains reported below all come from one sample, sequenced in a study of cytotoxic CD8 clonotypes in ibrutinib-treated CLL. The assay was immunoSEQ multiplex PCR, and TCRdb's table has in-frame clones only and misses some. The sample yields 120,000 to 150,000 clones, 60% to 80% seen once. The source material was PBMCs, sampled after 12 months of ibrutinib treatment. Every receptor here comes from a human donor with chronic lymphocytic leukemia.

Judged by abundance, this clone is medium-sized. The chain combines TRBV6-5 with TRBJ1-4, with 9 bases aligning to TRBD1. The CDR3 has 14 residues. The V gene end was trimmed by 1 base and the J gene end by 8 bases; junction bases not matched to a gene: 2. Germline V CDR1 and CDR2: MNHEY, SVGAGI. CDR3 sequence (DNA): TGTGCCAGCAGTTACTATGGGACAGGGGAAAAACTGTTTTTT. Amino acids: CASSYYGTGEKLFF.

The CDR3 sequence: CASSPPAQGSRTEAFF. The CDR3 coding sequence is TGTGCCAGCTCACCACCAGCACAGGGCTCTCGGACTGAAGCTTTCTTT. The chain carries TRBV18 and TRBJ1-1; TRBD1 is a possible D gene (6 bases). CDR1 KGHSH and CDR2 LQKENI come from the germline V gene. V gave up 0 bases and J gave up 5 bases, with 16 bases separating them. This CDR3 has 16 residues.

The DNA of the CDR3 is TGCGCCAGCAGCCAAGACAGGGATTCTGCAACTAATGAAAAACTGTTTTTT. Translated: CASSQDRDSATNEKLFF. This chain uses TRBV4-1 with TRBJ1-4; possible D gene TRBD1, 5 bases. V gave up 0 bases and J gave up 0 bases, with 11 bases separating them. The CDR3 runs to 17 residues. The germline V gene has CDR1 MGHRA and CDR2 YSYEKL.

The chain joins TRBV7-8 to TRBJ2-7; D may correspond to TRBD1 or TRBD2 (5 bases each). V lost 1 base to trimming and J lost 3 bases, with 13 bases between them. Germline-derived CDR1 and CDR2 are SGHVS and FQNEAQ. CDR3 length equals 15 residues. In DNA, the CDR3 is TGTGCCAGCAGCTTAGAGGTTCGGGGCATCTACGAGCAGTACTTC. Its protein product is CASSLEVRGIYEQYF. The variable domain in full, with the rest retrieved from reference TRBV7-8 and TRBJ2-7, is GAGVSQSPRYKVAKRGQDVALRCDPISGHVSLFWYQQALGQGPEFLTYFQNEAQLDKSGLPSDRFFAERPEGSVSTLKIQRTQQEDSAVYLCASSLEVRGIYEQYFGPGTRLTVT.

There are many counts of this clone. The CDR3 region has the DNA TGTGCCTGGAGTGGGCCGGACTCTGGAAACACCATATATTTT. Protein sequence: CAWSGPDSGNTIYF. The V gene is TRBV30, the J gene TRBJ1-3, with D unclear. This CDR3 region has 14 residues. Germline-derived CDR1 and CDR2 are GTSNPN and SVGIG (reference sequence). Trimming pared 1 base from V and 0 bases from J, leaving 7 bases between.

V gene TRBV14 combines with J gene TRBJ2-5, with a possible D match to TRBD1 (6 bases). The CDR3 has 16 residues. V was trimmed by 4 bases and J by 4 bases, leaving 19 bases between them. Per the germline V gene, CDR1 is SGHDN and CDR2 is FVKESK. In DNA, the CDR3 is TGTGCCAGCAGCCCCGTAACAGGGAAGAGAAGAGAGACCCAGTACTTC. Translated: CASSPVTGKRRETQYF. Based on the CDR3 plus reference TRBV14 and TRBJ2-5, the full variable domain is EAGVTQFPSHSVIEKGQTVTLRCDPISGHDNLYWYRRVMGKEIKFLLHFVKESKQDESGMPNNRFLAERTGGTYSTLKVQPAELEDSGVYFCASSPVTGKRRETQYFGPGTRLLVL.

The rearrangement links TRBV4-1 to TRBJ1-2; D is perhaps TRBD1 (6 bases). CDR3 length equals 14 residues. Trimming pared 2 bases from V and 1 base from J, leaving 8 bases between. In germline, CDR1 is MGHRA, CDR2 YSYEKL. The CDR3, as DNA: TGCGCCAGCAGCCAAAGGGACATTAACTATGGCTACACCTTC. Amino acid sequence: CASSQRDINYGYTF.

The genes are TRBV28 and TRBJ1-1, with 10 bases identical to TRBD1. J was trimmed by 4 bases and V by 2 bases; bases with no gene match: 10. Per the germline V gene, CDR1 is MDHEN and CDR2 is SYDVKM. The CDR3 consists of 17 residues. CDR3 in DNA: TGTGCCAGCAGTTTAGGTCGTGACAGGGGGCGATTCACTGAAGCTTTCTTT. The encoded protein is CASSLGRDRGRFTEAFF.

The chain employs TRBV19 and TRBJ1-5; D is possibly TRBD1 (6 bases). CDR1 is LNHDA, CDR2 SQIVND, per germline (reference sequence). The CDR3 is 15 residues long. The V and J ends lost 4 bases and 0 bases respectively, with 10 bases between them. The CDR3 loop is CASSKGTLSNQPQHF. Here the CDR3 DNA reads TGTGCCAGTAGTAAAGGGACACTTAGCAATCAGCCCCAGCATTTT.

The chain couples TRBV7-9 to TRBJ2-3; D unclear. The length of the CDR3 is 14 residues. Looked up from germline, CDR1 is SEHNR and CDR2 is FQNEAQ (reference sequence). V shed 4 bases and J shed 1 base, with 9 bases lying between them. The CDR3 DNA follows: TGTGCCAGCAGCTCGCTTGCGGGCACAGATACGCAGTATTTT. Protein sequence: CASSSLAGTDTQYF.

The chain combines TRBV7-9 with TRBJ2-5; D unclear. The CDR3 has 14 residues. The V end was cut by 2 bases, the J end by 1 base, with 8 bases between. CDR1 and CDR2 from the germline V gene are SEHNR and FQNEAQ (reference sequence). This CDR3 is CASSLKVGQETQYF. In nucleotides, the CDR3 is TGTGCCAGCAGCTTAAAGGTGGGCCAAGAGACCCAGTACTTC.

The V call is TRBV19, the J call TRBJ2-7; D is tentatively TRBD1 or TRBD2 (5 bases each). This CDR3 is built from 15 residues. The germline CDR1 and CDR2 sequences are LNHDA and SQIVND (reference sequence). The ends were cut back, 1 base at V and 1 base at J, with 11 bases in the middle. CDR3 in DNA: TGTGCCAGTAGTATAGTAGGGGACGATTCCTACGAGCAGTACTTC. Translating it yields CASSIVGDDSYEQYF.

This clone came up a few times. The rearrangement joins TRBV27 to TRBJ1-5; 8 bases match TRBD1. The CDR3 runs to 13 residues. Germline V gene lookup returns CDR1 MNHEY and CDR2 SMNVEV (reference sequence). Germline trimming cut 5 bases from V and 7 bases from J; bases unmatched to any gene: 4. CDR3: CASSQGAGQPQHF. CDR3 sequence (DNA): TGTGCCAGCAGTCAGGGGGCAGGGCAGCCCCAGCATTTT.

This clone occurred a few times. The V and J genes are TRBV7-8 and TRBJ2-1; either TRBD1 or TRBD2 may supply D (5 bases each). This CDR3 region has 10 residues. V gave up 8 bases and J gave up 9 bases, with 8 bases separating them. The germline V gene encodes CDR1 SGHVS and CDR2 FQNEAQ. The DNA of the CDR3 is TGTGCCAGCGGGACGGTTGAGCAGTTCTTC. Its protein is CASGTVEQFF.